The clone carrying this T cell receptor beta chain has at least ten counts. The data derive from a study of early T cells in non-severe SARS-CoV-2 infection. Study summary: Unsorted whole blood bulk RNA was sequenced, with unpaired chains.

Attachment of unique molecular identifiers was made to individual cDNA molecules. Using its own MiXCR run on the 5' RACE reads, TCRdb lists one record per CDR3 protein. The repertoire holds some 59,000 distinct CDR3 sequences, with approximately 9.9% as singletons. The V end lost 1 base, the J end lost 4 bases, and 7 bases lay between the germline ends. The germline V gene encodes CDR1 SGHVS and CDR2 FNYEAQ. CDR3 length equals 13 residues. The sequenced sample was whole blood. The chain employs TRBV7-6 and TRBJ2-5; D perhaps matches TRBD1 (6 bases). This receptor was obtained from an adult who was a healthcare worker with PCR-confirmed SARS-CoV-2 infection or an uninfected control (not recorded which). The CDR3 region is CASSLGGGETQYF. CDR3 DNA: TGTGCCAGCAGCTTAGGAGGGGGAGAGACCCAGTACTTC.